This is a list of T cell receptor beta chains from one sample in a study of cytomegalovirus exposure and HLA in healthy donors. Clones were read by immunoSEQ multiplex PCR, and TCRdb kept only the in-frame ones, dropping some. Of 95,000 to 150,000 clones listed, approximately 75% are singletons. What was sequenced was PBMCs. The receptors here all came from a woman aged 50 to 60 in good health and CMV-seronegative. Each CDR3 is given with its conserved first and last residue. The D gene is left open where the match is weak. Size tells how often a clone was seen (once, few, many) or the class of an expanded clone, and some rows leave it out.

j_gene: TRBJ1-1
abundance: .
d_gene: .
v_gene: TRBV18
len: 16
CDR3aa: CASSPLLDSMNTEAFF
CDR3nt: TGTGCCAGCTCACCCCTCCTAGACAGCATGAACACTGAAGCTTTCTTT

j_gene: TRBJ1-5
abundance: .
d_gene: TRBD1
v_gene: TRBV19
len: 15
CDR3aa: CASSSTGALNQPQHF
CDR3nt: TGTGCCAGTAGTTCCACAGGGGCGCTAAATCAGCCCCAGCATTTT

j_gene: TRBJ2-1
abundance: .
d_gene: TRBD2
v_gene: TRBV6-5
len: 14
CDR3aa: CASKPGLAGDEQFF
CDR3nt: TGTGCCAGCAAGCCGGGACTAGCGGGAGATGAGCAGTTCTTC

j_gene: TRBJ2-1
abundance: once
d_gene: .
v_gene: TRBV4-1
len: 16
CDR3aa: CASSQNSGVSYNEQFF
CDR3nt: TGCGCCAGCAGCCAAAATAGCGGAGTCTCCTACAATGAGCAGTTCTTC

j_gene: TRBJ2-2
abundance: .
d_gene: .
v_gene: TRBV2
len: 14
CDR3aa: CASRKEDYSGELFF
CDR3nt: TGTGCCAGCAGGAAAGAAGACTATTCTGGGGAGCTGTTTTTT

j_gene: TRBJ1-4
abundance: .
d_gene: TRBD1
v_gene: TRBV28
len: 12
CDR3aa: CAIGQGGEKLFF
CDR3nt: TGTGCCATCGGACAGGGAGGTGAAAAACTGTTTTTT

j_gene: TRBJ2-2
abundance: .
d_gene: TRBD2
v_gene: TRBV7-3
len: 16
CDR3aa: CASSPLAGANTGELFF
CDR3nt: TGTGCCAGCAGCCCCCTAGCGGGTGCGAACACCGGGGAGCTGTTTTTT

j_gene: TRBJ1-2
abundance: .
d_gene: TRBD1
v_gene: TRBV6-5
len: 13
CDR3aa: CASSPGQEYGYTF
CDR3nt: TGTGCCAGCAGCCCGGGACAGGAATATGGCTACACCTTC

j_gene: TRBJ2-3
abundance: .
d_gene: .
v_gene: TRBV18
len: 13
CDR3aa: CASSPGGPDTQYF
CDR3nt: TGTGCCAGCTCACCAGGGGGCCCAGATACGCAGTATTTT

j_gene: TRBJ2-3
abundance: .
d_gene: TRBD2
v_gene: TRBV27
len: 19
CDR3aa: CASRLRVLAGGLDADTQYF
CDR3nt: TGTGCCAGCAGGCTCAGGGTATTAGCGGGAGGGTTAGACGCAGATACGCAGTATTTT

j_gene: TRBJ1-2
abundance: .
d_gene: TRBD1
v_gene: TRBV6-6
len: 14
CDR3aa: CASSALGTGVGYTF
CDR3nt: TGCGCCAGCAGCGCCCTCGGGACAGGGGTTGGCTACACCTTC

j_gene: TRBJ1-1
abundance: .
d_gene: .
v_gene: TRBV4-1
len: 11
CDR3aa: CASSHTGEAFF
CDR3nt: TGCGCCAGCAGCCACACAGGGGAAGCTTTCTTT

j_gene: TRBJ2-5
abundance: few
d_gene: TRBD1
v_gene: TRBV19
len: 14
CDR3aa: CASSIAAGGETQYF
CDR3nt: TGTGCCAGTAGTATCGCGGCAGGGGGAGAGACCCAGTACTTC

j_gene: TRBJ1-2
abundance: .
d_gene: .
v_gene: TRBV20-1
len: 11
CDR3aa: CSADGVEGYTF
CDR3nt: TGCAGTGCTGACGGGGTTGAGGGCTACACCTTC

j_gene: TRBJ2-7
abundance: .
d_gene: .
v_gene: TRBV27
len: 13
CDR3aa: CASSLDSTYEQYF
CDR3nt: TGTGCCAGCAGCCTGGACAGCACCTACGAGCAGTACTTC

j_gene: TRBJ2-1
abundance: .
d_gene: .
v_gene: TRBV5-1
len: 13
CDR3aa: CASSRESFNEQFF
CDR3nt: TGCGCCAGCAGCCGGGAGTCTTTCAATGAGCAGTTCTTC

j_gene: TRBJ1-1
abundance: .
d_gene: TRBD1
v_gene: TRBV28
len: 13
CDR3aa: CASSPPTGTDIQF
CDR3nt: TGTGCCAGCAGTCCCCCAACCGGGACAGACATCCAATTT

j_gene: TRBJ1-2
abundance: .
d_gene: TRBD1
v_gene: TRBV29-1
len: 12
CDR3aa: CSVADREISYTF
CDR3nt: TGCAGCGTTGCGGACAGGGAAATTAGCTACACCTTC

j_gene: TRBJ1-1
abundance: .
d_gene: .
v_gene: TRBV29-1
len: 13
CDR3aa: CSGWRTGQQEAFF
CDR3nt: TGCAGCGGCTGGAGGACGGGACAACAAGAAGCTTTCTTT

j_gene: TRBJ2-7
abundance: .
d_gene: .
v_gene: TRBV6-1
len: 15
CDR3aa: CASKASDSASYEQYF
CDR3nt: TGTGCCAGCAAAGCGAGCGACTCGGCCTCCTACGAGCAGTACTTC

j_gene: TRBJ2-5
abundance: .
d_gene: .
v_gene: TRBV6-4
len: 15
CDR3aa: CASSVSTETGETQYF
CDR3nt: TGTGCCAGCAGTGTCTCGACGGAAACGGGGGAGACCCAGTACTTC

j_gene: TRBJ2-7
abundance: .
d_gene: TRBD2
v_gene: TRBV11-2
len: 15
CDR3aa: CASSQVTSGRAEQYF
CDR3nt: TGTGCCAGCAGCCAAGTCACTAGCGGGAGAGCCGAGCAGTACTTC

j_gene: TRBJ2-1
abundance: .
d_gene: .
v_gene: TRBV7-9
len: 18
CDR3aa: CASSLETAGRRNYNEQFF
CDR3nt: TGTGCCAGCAGCTTAGAAACGGCAGGCCGGAGGAACTACAATGAGCAGTTCTTC

j_gene: TRBJ1-1
abundance: .
d_gene: .
v_gene: TRBV15
len: 13
CDR3aa: CATKTGLNTEAFF
CDR3nt: TGTGCCACCAAGACAGGACTGAACACTGAAGCTTTCTTT

j_gene: TRBJ2-7
abundance: once
d_gene: TRBD1
v_gene: TRBV7-9
len: 14
CDR3aa: CASSLGGREYEQYF
CDR3nt: TGTGCCAGCAGCCTAGGGGGCAGGGAATACGAGCAGTACTTC

j_gene: TRBJ2-7
abundance: .
d_gene: TRBD2
v_gene: TRBV15
len: 16
CDR3aa: CATSRGDKRDQPEQYF
CDR3nt: TGTGCCACCAGCAGAGGAGACAAGCGGGACCAGCCCGAGCAGTACTTC

j_gene: TRBJ2-2
abundance: .
d_gene: .
v_gene: TRBV6-6
len: 14
CDR3aa: CASSKGANAGELFF
CDR3nt: TGTGCCAGCAGTAAGGGAGCAAACGCCGGGGAGCTGTTTTTT

j_gene: TRBJ2-5
abundance: .
d_gene: TRBD2
v_gene: TRBV7-2
len: 15
CDR3aa: CASSRGAGDQETQYF
CDR3nt: TGTGCCAGCAGCCGGGGAGCGGGGGACCAAGAGACCCAGTACTTC

j_gene: TRBJ2-1
abundance: .
d_gene: TRBD2
v_gene: TRBV11-2
len: 16
CDR3aa: CASSLDRLAGNNEQFF
CDR3nt: TGTGCCAGCAGCTTAGATCGGCTAGCGGGAAATAATGAGCAGTTCTTC

j_gene: TRBJ1-4
abundance: .
d_gene: TRBD1
v_gene: TRBV28
len: 12
CDR3aa: CASSSSRGPESF
CDR3nt: TGTGCCAGCAGTTCGTCAAGGGGGCCAGAGAGCTTT

j_gene: TRBJ2-5
abundance: .
d_gene: TRBD2
v_gene: TRBV2
len: 13
CDR3aa: CASSAGGGETQYF
CDR3nt: TGTGCCAGCAGTGCGGGGGGAGGGGAGACCCAGTACTTC

j_gene: TRBJ2-2
abundance: .
d_gene: TRBD1
v_gene: TRBV14
len: 15
CDR3aa: CASSPVYRGSGELFF
CDR3nt: TGTGCCAGCAGCCCGGTATACAGGGGGTCGGGGGAGCTGTTTTTT

j_gene: TRBJ2-2
abundance: .
d_gene: TRBD1
v_gene: TRBV30
len: 18
CDR3aa: CAWSVLREGAANTGELLF
CDR3nt: TGTGCCTGGAGTGTACTCAGAGAGGGGGCGGCGAACACCGGGGAGCTGCTTTTT

j_gene: TRBJ2-3
abundance: once
d_gene: TRBD2
v_gene: TRBV7-9
len: 15
CDR3aa: CASSPMTSGRDTQYF
CDR3nt: TGTGCCAGCAGCCCCATGACTAGCGGGAGAGATACGCAGTATTTT

j_gene: TRBJ1-2
abundance: .
d_gene: .
v_gene: TRBV28
len: 13
CDR3aa: CASRGGFYNGYTF
CDR3nt: TGTGCCAGCAGGGGAGGGTTCTATAATGGCTACACCTTC

j_gene: TRBJ1-4
abundance: .
d_gene: TRBD1
v_gene: TRBV7-9
len: 17
CDR3aa: CSSSLVHSGTGTEKLFF
CDR3nt: TGTTCCAGCAGCTTAGTACACTCCGGGACAGGTACTGAAAAACTGTTTTTT

j_gene: TRBJ2-1
abundance: .
d_gene: TRBD2
v_gene: TRBV7-2
len: 15
CDR3aa: CASSRTSGIYNEQFF
CDR3nt: TGTGCCAGCAGCCGGACTAGCGGGATTTACAATGAGCAGTTCTTC

j_gene: TRBJ2-3
abundance: .
d_gene: .
v_gene: TRBV5-6
len: 14
CDR3aa: CASSLALASDTQYF
CDR3nt: TGTGCCAGCAGCCTTGCCCTAGCGTCGGATACGCAGTATTTT

j_gene: TRBJ2-7
abundance: few
d_gene: .
v_gene: TRBV7-2
len: 13
CDR3aa: CASSSTLYGEQYF
CDR3nt: TGTGCCAGCAGCTCCACACTATACGGCGAGCAGTACTTC